This TCR beta chain was documented in a study of T cell repertoires in cytomegalovirus infection. For the study at large: An indication of both CMV infection and matching HLA type came from public TCR beta signatures.

In this sample, this clonotype turned up many times. TCRdb ran MiXCR on the reads and lists one entry per CDR3 protein. The data contain about 310,000 distinct CDR3 sequences, roughly 15% of them seen just once; the ten biggest clones take up 9.5% to 15%. The CDR3 totals 15 residues. Germline V gene lookup returns CDR1 SGHRS and CDR2 YFSETQ. V trimming: 4 bases; J trimming: 7 bases; junction bases outside the gene matches: 8. This clonotype was obtained from a human donor in good health (CMV status not recorded). Some clones in this sample may be carry-over from other donors' samples. The rearrangement uses TRBV5-1 and TRBJ2-1; 10 nucleotides align to TRBD1. The sample comprised PBMCs. Written as DNA, the CDR3 is TGCGCCAGCAGCGGAGGGACAGGGGTTGAGAATGAGCAGTTCTTC. This codes for CASSGGTGVENEQFF.